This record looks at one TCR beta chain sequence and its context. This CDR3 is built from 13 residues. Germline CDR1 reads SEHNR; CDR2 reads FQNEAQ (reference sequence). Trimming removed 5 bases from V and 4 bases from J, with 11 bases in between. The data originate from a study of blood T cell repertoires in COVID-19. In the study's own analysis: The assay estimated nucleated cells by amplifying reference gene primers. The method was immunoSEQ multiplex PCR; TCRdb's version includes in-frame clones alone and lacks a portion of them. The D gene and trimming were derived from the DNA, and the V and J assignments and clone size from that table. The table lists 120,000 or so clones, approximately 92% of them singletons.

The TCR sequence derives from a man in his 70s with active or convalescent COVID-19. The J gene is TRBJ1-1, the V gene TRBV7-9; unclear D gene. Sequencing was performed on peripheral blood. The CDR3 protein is CASSQLLFTEAFF. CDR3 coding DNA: TGTGCCAGCAGCCAACTTTTATTCACTGAAGCTTTCTTT.